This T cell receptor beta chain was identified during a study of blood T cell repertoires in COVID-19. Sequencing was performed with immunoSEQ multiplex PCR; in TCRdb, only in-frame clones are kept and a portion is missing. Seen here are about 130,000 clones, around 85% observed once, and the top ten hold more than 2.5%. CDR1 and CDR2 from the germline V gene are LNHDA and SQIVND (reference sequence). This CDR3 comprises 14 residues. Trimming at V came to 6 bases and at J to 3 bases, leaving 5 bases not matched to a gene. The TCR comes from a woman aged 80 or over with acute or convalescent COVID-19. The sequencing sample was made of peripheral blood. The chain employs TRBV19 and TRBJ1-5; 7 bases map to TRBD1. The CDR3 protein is CASRTGFHNQPQHF. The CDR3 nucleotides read TGTGCCAGTAGGACAGGGTTCCACAATCAGCCCCAGCATTTT.